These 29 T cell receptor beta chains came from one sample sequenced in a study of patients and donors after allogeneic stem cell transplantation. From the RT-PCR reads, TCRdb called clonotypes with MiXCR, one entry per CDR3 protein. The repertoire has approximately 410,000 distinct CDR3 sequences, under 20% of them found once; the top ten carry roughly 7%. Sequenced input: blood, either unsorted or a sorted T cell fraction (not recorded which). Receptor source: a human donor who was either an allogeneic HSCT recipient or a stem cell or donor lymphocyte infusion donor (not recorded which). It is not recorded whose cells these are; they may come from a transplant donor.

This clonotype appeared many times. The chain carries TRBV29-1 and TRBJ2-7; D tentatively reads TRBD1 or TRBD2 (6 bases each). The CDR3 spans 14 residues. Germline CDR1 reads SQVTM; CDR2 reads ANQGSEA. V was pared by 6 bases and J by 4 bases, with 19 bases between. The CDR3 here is CSVYKGGSRYEQYF. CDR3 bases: TGCAGCGTCTACAAGGGGGGATCGAGATACGAGCAGTACTTC.

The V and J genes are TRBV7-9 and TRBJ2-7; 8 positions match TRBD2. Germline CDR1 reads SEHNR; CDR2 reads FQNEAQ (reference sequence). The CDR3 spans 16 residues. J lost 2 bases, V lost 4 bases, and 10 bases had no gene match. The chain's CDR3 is CASSSGRGEVPYEQYF. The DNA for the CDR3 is TGTGCCAGCAGCTCCGGGAGGGGCGAAGTGCCCTACGAGCAGTACTTC.

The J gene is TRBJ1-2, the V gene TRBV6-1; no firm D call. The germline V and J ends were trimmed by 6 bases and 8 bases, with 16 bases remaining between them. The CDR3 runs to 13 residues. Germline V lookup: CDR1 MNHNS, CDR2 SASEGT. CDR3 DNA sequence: TGTGCCAGCAGGCCTCGTGGGGTTTGGGGCTACACCTTC. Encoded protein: CASRPRGVWGYTF.

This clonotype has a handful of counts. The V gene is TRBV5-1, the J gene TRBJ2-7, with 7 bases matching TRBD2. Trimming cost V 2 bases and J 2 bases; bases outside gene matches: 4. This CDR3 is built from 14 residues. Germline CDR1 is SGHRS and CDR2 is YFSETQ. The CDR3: CASSLWGGTYEQYF. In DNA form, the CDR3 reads TGCGCCAGCAGCTTATGGGGGGGGACCTACGAGCAGTACTTC.

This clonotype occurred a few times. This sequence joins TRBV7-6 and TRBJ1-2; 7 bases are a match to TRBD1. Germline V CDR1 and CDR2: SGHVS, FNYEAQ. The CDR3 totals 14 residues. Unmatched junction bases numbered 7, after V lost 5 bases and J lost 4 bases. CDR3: CASSPGGTVYGYTF. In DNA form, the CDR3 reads TGTGCCAGCAGCCCAGGGGGGACAGTCTATGGCTACACCTTC.

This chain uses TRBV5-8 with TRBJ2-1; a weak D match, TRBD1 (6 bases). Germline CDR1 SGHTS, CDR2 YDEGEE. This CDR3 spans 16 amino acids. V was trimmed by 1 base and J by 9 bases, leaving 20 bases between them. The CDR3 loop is CASSLFGGEVVFEQFF. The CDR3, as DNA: TGTGCCAGCAGCTTGTTTGGGGGCGAAGTGGTTTTTGAGCAGTTCTTC.

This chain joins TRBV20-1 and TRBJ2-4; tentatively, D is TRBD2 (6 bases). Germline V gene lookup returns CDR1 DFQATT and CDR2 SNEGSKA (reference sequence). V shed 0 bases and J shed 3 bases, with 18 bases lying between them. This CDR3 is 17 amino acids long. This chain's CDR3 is CSARDRLGGVVKNIQYF. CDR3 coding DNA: TGCAGTGCTAGAGATCGGCTTGGCGGGGTCGTCAAAAACATTCAGTACTTC.

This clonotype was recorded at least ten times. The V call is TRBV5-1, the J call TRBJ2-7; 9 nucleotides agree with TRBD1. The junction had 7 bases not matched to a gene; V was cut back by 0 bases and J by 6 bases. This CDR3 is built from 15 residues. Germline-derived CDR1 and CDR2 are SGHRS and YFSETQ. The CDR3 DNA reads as TGCGCCAGCAGCTTGGAAGGGACAGGGAGGGGCGAGCAGTACTTC. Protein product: CASSLEGTGRGEQYF.

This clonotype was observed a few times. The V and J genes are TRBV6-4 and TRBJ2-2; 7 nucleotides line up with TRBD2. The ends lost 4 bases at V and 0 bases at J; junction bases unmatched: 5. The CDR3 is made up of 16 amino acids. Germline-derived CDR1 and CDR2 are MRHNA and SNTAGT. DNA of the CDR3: TGTGCCAGCAGTGCCCGGGCGGGAGCGAACACCGGGGAGCTGTTTTTT. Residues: CASSARAGANTGELFF.

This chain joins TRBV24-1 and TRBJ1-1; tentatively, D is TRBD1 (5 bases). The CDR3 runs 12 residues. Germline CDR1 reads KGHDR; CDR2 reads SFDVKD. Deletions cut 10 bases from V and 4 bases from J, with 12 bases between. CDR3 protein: CATGTDGTEAFF. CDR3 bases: TGTGCCACGGGGACGGACGGCACTGAAGCTTTCTTT.

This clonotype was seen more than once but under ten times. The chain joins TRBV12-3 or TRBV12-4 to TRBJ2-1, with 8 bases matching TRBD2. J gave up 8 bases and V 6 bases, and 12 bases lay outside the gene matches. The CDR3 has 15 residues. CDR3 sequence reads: CASSPGTREGDEQFF. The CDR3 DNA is TGTGCCAGCAGCCCCGGGACACGGGAGGGGGATGAGCAGTTCTTC.

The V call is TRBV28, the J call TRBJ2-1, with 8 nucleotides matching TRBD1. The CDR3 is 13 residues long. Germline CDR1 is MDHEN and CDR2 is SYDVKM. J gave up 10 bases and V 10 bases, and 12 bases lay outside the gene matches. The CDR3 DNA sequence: TGTGCCACCAGAGACAGGGGAGTCCGGGAGCAGTTCTTC. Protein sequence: CATRDRGVREQFF.

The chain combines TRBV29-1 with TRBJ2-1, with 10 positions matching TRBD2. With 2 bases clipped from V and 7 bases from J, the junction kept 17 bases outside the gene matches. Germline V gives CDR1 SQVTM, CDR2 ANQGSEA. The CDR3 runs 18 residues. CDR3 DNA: TGCAGCGTTGAAACCGGGACTAGCGCCCCGAGGGGCTTAAATGAGCAGTTCTTC. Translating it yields CSVETGTSAPRGLNEQFF.

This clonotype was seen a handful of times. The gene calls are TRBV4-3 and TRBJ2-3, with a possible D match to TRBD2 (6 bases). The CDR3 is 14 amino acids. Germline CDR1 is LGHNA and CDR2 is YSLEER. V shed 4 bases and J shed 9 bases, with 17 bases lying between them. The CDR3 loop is CASSPRRDLETQYF. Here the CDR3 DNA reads TGCGCCAGCAGCCCCCGCCGGGACTTGGAGACGCAGTATTTT.

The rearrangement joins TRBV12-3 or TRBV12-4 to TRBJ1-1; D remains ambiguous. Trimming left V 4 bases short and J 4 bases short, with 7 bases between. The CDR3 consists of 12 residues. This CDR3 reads CASSYSSTEAFF. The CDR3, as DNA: TGTGCCAGCAGTTACAGCAGCACTGAAGCTTTCTTT.

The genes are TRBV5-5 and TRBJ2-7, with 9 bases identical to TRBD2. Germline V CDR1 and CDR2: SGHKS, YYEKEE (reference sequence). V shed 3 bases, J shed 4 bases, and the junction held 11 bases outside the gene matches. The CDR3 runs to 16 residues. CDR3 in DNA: TGTGCCAGCAGCTACGGGGCGGGAGGGAGAGAATACGAGCAGTACTTC. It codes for CASSYGAGGREYEQYF. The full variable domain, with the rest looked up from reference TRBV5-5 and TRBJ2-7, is DAGVTQSPTHLIKTRGQQVTLRCSPISGHKSVSWYQQVLGQGPQFIFQYYEKEERGRGNFPDRFSARQFPNYSSELNVNALLLGDSALYLCASSYGAGGREYEQYFGPGTRLTVT.

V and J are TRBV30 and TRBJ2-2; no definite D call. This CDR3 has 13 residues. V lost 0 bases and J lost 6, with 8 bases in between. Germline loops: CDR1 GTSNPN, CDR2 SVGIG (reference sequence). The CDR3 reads CAWSVTAPGELFF. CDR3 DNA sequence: TGTGCCTGGAGTGTAACAGCCCCCGGGGAGCTGTTTTTT.

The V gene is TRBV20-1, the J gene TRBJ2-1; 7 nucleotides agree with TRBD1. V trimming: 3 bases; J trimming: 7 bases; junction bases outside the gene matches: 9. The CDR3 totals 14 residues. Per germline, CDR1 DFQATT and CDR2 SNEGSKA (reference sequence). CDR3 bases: TGCAGTGCTAGCAGGGACAGCCTTCGGAATGAGCAGTTCTTC. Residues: CSASRDSLRNEQFF.

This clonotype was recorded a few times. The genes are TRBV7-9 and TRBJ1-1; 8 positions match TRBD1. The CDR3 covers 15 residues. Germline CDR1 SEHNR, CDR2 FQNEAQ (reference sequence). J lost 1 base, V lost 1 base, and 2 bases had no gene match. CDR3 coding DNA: TGTGCCAGCAGCTTAGAAGGACAGGGGAACACTGAAGCTTTCTTT. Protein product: CASSLEGQGNTEAFF.

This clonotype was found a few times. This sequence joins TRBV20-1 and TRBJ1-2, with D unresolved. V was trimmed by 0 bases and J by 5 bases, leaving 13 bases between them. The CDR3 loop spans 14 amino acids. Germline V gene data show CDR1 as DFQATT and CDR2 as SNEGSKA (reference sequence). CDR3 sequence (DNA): TGCAGTGCTAGAGATCGCCGGGCGCGGTATGGCTACACCTTC. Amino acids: CSARDRRARYGYTF.

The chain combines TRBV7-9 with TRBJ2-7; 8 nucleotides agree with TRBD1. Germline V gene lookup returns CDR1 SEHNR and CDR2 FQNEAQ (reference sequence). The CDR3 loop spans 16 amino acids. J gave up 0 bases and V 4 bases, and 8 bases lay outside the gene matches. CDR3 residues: CASSSGWTGSSYEQYF. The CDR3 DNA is TGTGCCAGCAGCTCGGGTTGGACAGGGAGCTCCTACGAGCAGTACTTC.

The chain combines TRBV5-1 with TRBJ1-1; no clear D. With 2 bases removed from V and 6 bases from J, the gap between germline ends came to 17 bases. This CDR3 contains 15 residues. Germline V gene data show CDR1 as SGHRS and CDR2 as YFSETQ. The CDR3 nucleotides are TGCGCCAGCAGCTTCTATTTGGATTCGGTTTCTGAAGCTTTCTTT. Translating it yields CASSFYLDSVSEAFF.

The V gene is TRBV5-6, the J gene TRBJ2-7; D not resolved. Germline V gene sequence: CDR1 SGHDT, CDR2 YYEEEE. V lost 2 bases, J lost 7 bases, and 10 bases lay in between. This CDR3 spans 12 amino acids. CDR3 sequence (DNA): TGTGCCAGCAGCTTTGGGCCCCAGGAGCAGTACTTC. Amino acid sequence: CASSFGPQEQYF. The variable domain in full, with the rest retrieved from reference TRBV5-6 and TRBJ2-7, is DAGVTQSPTHLIKTRGQQVTLRCSPKSGHDTVSWYQQALGQGPQFIFQYYEEEERQRGNFPDRFSGHQFPNYSSELNVNALLLGDSALYLCASSFGPQEQYFGPGTRLTVT.

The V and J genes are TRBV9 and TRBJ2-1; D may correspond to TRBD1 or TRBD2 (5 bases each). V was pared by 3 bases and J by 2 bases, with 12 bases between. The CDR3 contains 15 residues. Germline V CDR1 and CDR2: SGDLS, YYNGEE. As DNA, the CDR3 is TGTGCCAGCAGCGCGGGGCGGGCTCCCTACAATGAGCAGTTCTTC. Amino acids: CASSAGRAPYNEQFF.

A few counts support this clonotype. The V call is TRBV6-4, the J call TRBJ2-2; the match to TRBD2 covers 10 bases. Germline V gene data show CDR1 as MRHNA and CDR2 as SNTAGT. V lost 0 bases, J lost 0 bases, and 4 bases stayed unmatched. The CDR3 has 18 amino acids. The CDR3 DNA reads TGTGCCAGCAGTGACTCCCCTAGCGGGAGCGCGAACACCGGGGAGCTGTTTTTT. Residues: CASSDSPSGSANTGELFF.

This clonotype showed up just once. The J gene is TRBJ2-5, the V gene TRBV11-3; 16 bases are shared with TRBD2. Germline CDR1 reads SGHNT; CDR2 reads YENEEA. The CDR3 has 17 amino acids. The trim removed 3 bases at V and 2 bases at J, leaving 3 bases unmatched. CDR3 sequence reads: CASSLGLAGGGQETQYF. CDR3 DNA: TGTGCCAGCAGCTTGGGACTAGCGGGAGGGGGACAAGAGACCCAGTACTTC. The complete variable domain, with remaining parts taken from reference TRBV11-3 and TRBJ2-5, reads EAGVVQSPRYKIIEKKQPVAFWCNPISGHNTLYWYLQNLGQGPELLIRYENEEAVDDSQLPKDRFSAERLKGVDSTLKIQPAELGDSAVYLCASSLGLAGGGQETQYFGPGTRLLVL.

CDR3: CASRSGGVADTQYF. CDR3 coding DNA: TGTGCCAGCAGGAGCGGGGGGGTTGCAGATACGCAGTATTTT. The chain has TRBV7-9 and TRBJ2-3; 10 bases fit TRBD2. V lost 6 bases, J lost 4 bases, and 4 bases stayed unmatched. The CDR3 has 14 amino acids. Germline V CDR1 and CDR2: SEHNR, FQNEAQ (reference sequence).

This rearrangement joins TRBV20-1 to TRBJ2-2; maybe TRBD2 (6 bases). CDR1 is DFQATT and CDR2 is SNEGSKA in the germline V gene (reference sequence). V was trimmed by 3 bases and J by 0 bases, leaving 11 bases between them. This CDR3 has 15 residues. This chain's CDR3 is CSASSSETNTGELFF. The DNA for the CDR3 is TGCAGTGCTAGTTCTAGCGAGACGAACACCGGGGAGCTGTTTTTT.

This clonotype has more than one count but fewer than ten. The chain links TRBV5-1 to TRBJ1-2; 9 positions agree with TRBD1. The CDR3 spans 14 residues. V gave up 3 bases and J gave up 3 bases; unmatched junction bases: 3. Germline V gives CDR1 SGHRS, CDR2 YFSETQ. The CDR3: CASSWRTGDYGYTF. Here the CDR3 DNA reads TGCGCCAGCAGCTGGCGGACAGGGGACTATGGCTACACCTTC. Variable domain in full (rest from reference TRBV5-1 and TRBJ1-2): KAGVTQTPRYLIKTRGQQVTLSCSPISGHRSVSWYQQTPGQGLQFLFEYFSETQRNKGNFPGRFSGRQFSNSRSEMNVSTLELGDSALYLCASSWRTGDYGYTFGSGTRLTVV.